Detailed here is one TCR beta chain. The CDR3 sequence is 14 residues long. V shed 0 bases and J shed 7 bases, with 12 bases lying between them. Germline CDR1 and CDR2: SGHVS and FQNEAQ. This sample is part of a study of T-cell memory formation after mild COVID-19. MiXCR was run by TCRdb on the 5' RACE reads, yielding one entry per CDR3 protein. The table includes roughly 620,000 distinct CDR3 sequences, under 20% detected once. The V gene is TRBV7-8, the J gene TRBJ2-5, with D perhaps TRBD2 (6 bases). The source of this sequence is an adult woman who had mild COVID-19 (a few samples of this study predate the infection). Cell type and time point are not known. Sequencing was done on a sample of PBMCs or a T cell subset sorted from them (not recorded which). The CDR3 coding sequence is TGTGCCAGCAGCTTAGCCGGGACTCCCGGGACCCAGTACTTC. Its translation is CASSLAGTPGTQYF.